This section outlines one T cell receptor beta chain sequence together with its context. Its antigen is not known. For each donor, at least one pre-ART and at least two post-ART PBMC samples were available. The sample belongs to a study of long-term antiretroviral therapy in people with HIV. Survey-level immunoSEQ v3.0 assays were run. The study targeted roughly 35,000-55,000 T-cell genomes per sample in sequencing. Measured with immunoSEQ multiplex PCR; TCRdb has only the in-frame clones, and not every one. The table lists 15,000 to 20,000 clones, 79% of them singletons. Trimming took off 6 bases at V and 1 base at J, with 15 bases between the two ends. The CDR3 has 15 residues. Per the germline V gene, CDR1 is LNHDA and CDR2 is SQIVND (reference sequence). Overall study findings and caveats: Upon ART, diversity increased but remained lower than transplant donor controls.

This clonotype was obtained from a man younger than 30 with HIV. The material sequenced was unsorted PBMCs, taken at the start of antiretroviral therapy, before treatment. The chain carries TRBV19 and TRBJ2-5; possibly TRBD2 for D (5 bases). CDR3: CASSHRGGGQETQYF. In DNA form, the CDR3 reads TGTGCCAGTAGCCATCGGGGTGGAGGCCAAGAGACCCAGTACTTC. Full variable domain (rest looked up from reference TRBV19 and TRBJ2-5): DGGITQSPKYLFRKEGQNVTLSCEQNLNHDAMYWYRQDPGQGLRLIYYSQIVNDFQKGDIAEGYSVSREKKESFPLTVTSAQKNPTAFYLCASSHRGGGQETQYFGPGTRLLVL.